This T cell receptor beta chain was captured by sequencing in a study of T cells after yellow fever vaccination. UMIs were added to TCR cDNA along with a universal primer site when it was made by 5'RACE template switching. In TCRdb, the 5' RACE reads were re-called with MiXCR into one record per CDR3 protein. The sample lists around 400,000 distinct CDR3 sequences, around 10% occurring once. V lost 4 bases to trimming and J lost 0 bases, with 10 bases between them. The CDR3 runs to 16 residues. Germline V gives CDR1 SGHTA, CDR2 FQGNSA. The sample holds many counts of this clonotype. Its target is unknown. Study results and caveats: Among primary-vaccination clones, most reappeared after the booster, at approximately 96% for CD4 and around 91% for CD8. Although most clonotypes did not, a small share appeared in both CD4 and CD8 compartments. By day 5 rather than day 15, the secondary response had peaked, though it was weaker.

The chain links TRBV7-2 to TRBJ2-6; no clear D. The source is a man aged 18 to 29 who received the YFV17D yellow fever vaccine. The sample consisted of PBMCs, taken on the day of the first yellow fever vaccination. CDR3 sequence (DNA): TGTGCCAGCAGCTACCAGCATTACTCTGGGGCCAACGTCCTGACTTTC. This gives the protein CASSYQHYSGANVLTF. The full variable domain, with the rest looked up from reference TRBV7-2 and TRBJ2-6, is GAGVSQSPSNKVTEKGKDVELRCDPISGHTALYWYRQSLGQGLEFLIYFQGNSAPDKSGLPSDRFSAERTGGSVSTLTIQRTQQEDSAVYLCASSYQHYSGANVLTFGAGSRLTVL.